This TCR beta chain was recovered during a study of CD8 T cells in Susac syndrome. Sequencing of TCR beta was undertaken in CD8+ and CD4+ T cells derived from blood. Patients with Susac syndrome showed fulfilment of recently defined diagnostic criteria for definite or probable disease. Study-wide findings and caveats: As the study acknowledged, the number of individuals who were part of its TCR sequencing and HLA analysis was relatively small.

When the RNA was reverse transcribed, random hexamers were used with an input of roughly 0.45 to 1 ug. Amplification of TCR beta CDR3 spanned 54 Vbeta and 13 Jbeta via immunoSEQ multiplex PCR. TCRdb redid the calling of the immunoSEQ multiplex PCR reads with MiXCR, one entry per CDR3 protein. The sample gives about 140,000 distinct CDR3 sequences, more than 85% of which show up once; roughly 0.2% is in the top ten. Regarding this clonotype: Its matching antigen is unknown.

CDR3 length: 14 residues. The germline V gene encodes CDR1 SGDLS and CDR2 YYNGEE. V lost 4 bases and J 4 bases, leaving 13 bases between the germline ends. This receptor was obtained from a human donor with Susac syndrome. This chain joins TRBV9 and TRBJ2-3; D possibly corresponds to TRBD2 (6 bases). Sequenced: CD8+ T cells from PBMCs. CDR3 region: CASSLAWGADTQYF. The CDR3 nucleotides read TGTGCCAGCAGCCTAGCGTGGGGGGCAGATACGCAGTATTTT.